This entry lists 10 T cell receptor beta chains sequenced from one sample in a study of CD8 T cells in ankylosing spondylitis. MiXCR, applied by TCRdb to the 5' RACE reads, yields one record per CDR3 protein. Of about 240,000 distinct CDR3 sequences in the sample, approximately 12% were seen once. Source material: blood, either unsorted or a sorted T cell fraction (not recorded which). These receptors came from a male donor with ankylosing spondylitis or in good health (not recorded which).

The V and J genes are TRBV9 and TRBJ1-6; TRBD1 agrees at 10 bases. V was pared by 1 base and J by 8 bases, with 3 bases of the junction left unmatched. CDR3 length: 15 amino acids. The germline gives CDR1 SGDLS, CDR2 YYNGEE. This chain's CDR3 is CASSVSGTGDSPLHF. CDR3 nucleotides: TGTGCCAGCAGCGTATCGGGGACAGGGGATTCACCCCTCCACTTT.

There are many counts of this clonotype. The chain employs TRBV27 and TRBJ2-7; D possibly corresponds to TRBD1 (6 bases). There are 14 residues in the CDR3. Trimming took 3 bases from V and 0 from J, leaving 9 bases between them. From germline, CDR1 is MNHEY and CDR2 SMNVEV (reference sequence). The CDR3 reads CASSLRGISYEQYF. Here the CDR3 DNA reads TGTGCCAGCAGTTTGAGGGGGATCTCCTACGAGCAGTACTTC.

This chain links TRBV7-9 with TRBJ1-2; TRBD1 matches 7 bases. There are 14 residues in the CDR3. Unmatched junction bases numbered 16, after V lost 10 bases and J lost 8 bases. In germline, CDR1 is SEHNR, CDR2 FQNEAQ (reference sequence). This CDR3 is CAIDPQDRVGGYTF. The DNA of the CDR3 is TGTGCCATCGACCCGCAAGACAGGGTCGGAGGCTACACCTTC.

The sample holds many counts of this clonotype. This chain's CDR3 is CSAPRQRVYNEQFF. The CDR3 nucleotides are TGCAGCGCTCCTCGGCAGCGGGTCTACAATGAGCAGTTCTTC. V usage is TRBV29-1 and J usage is TRBJ2-1; the D gene is possibly TRBD2 (6 bases). The ends were cut back, 7 bases at V and 3 bases at J, with 16 bases in the middle. Germline loops: CDR1 SQVTM, CDR2 ANQGSEA. This CDR3 is built from 14 residues.

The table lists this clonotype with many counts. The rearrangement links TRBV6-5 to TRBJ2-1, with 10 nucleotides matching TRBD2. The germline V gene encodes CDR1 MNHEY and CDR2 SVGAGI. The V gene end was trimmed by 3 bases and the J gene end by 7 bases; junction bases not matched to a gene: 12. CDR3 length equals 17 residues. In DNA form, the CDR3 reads TGTGCCAGCAGTTATCAGGGTAGCGGGGGGAAGGGGAATGAGCAGTTCTTC. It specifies CASSYQGSGGKGNEQFF.

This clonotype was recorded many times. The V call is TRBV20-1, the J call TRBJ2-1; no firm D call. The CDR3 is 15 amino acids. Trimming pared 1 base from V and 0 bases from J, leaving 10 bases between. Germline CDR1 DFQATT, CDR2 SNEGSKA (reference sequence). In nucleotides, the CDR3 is TGCAGTGCTAGAGTAACAAAAAGCTCCTACAATGAGCAGTTCTTC. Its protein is CSARVTKSSYNEQFF.

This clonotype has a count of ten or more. CDR3 protein: CSAWDSYEQYF. The CDR3 coding sequence is TGCAGTGCTTGGGACTCCTACGAGCAGTACTTC. The V call is TRBV20-1, the J call TRBJ2-7; D is ambiguous. CDR1 is DFQATT, CDR2 SNEGSKA, per germline (reference sequence). This CDR3 is built from 11 residues. The V and J ends lost 5 bases and 0 bases respectively, with 5 bases between them.

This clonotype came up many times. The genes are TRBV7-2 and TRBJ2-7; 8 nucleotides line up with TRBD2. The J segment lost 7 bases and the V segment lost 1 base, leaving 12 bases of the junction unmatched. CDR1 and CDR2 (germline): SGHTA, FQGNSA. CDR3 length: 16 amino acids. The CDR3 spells CASSLVGTSRPGEQYF. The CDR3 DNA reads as TGTGCCAGCAGCTTAGTAGGGACTAGTAGGCCGGGTGAGCAGTACTTC.

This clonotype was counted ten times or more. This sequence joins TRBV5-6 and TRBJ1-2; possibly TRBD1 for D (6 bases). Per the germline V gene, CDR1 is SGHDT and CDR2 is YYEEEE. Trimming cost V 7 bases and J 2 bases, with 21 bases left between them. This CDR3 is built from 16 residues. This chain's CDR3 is CASWSPRGQRNYGYTF. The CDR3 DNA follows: TGTGCCAGCTGGTCCCCAAGAGGACAGCGAAACTATGGCTACACCTTC.

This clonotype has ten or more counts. CDR3 nucleotides: TGCGCCAGCAGACCAGCGGGGGGCGGGGATGAGCAGTTCTTC. This gives the protein CASRPAGGGDEQFF. The V and J genes are TRBV5-1 and TRBJ2-1, with 9 bases aligning to TRBD2. The CDR3 runs to 14 residues. J gave up 8 bases and V 5 bases, and 8 bases lay outside the gene matches. Germline loops: CDR1 SGHRS, CDR2 YFSETQ.